The sample holds a few counts of the clone carrying this TCR beta chain. The antigen remains undetermined. Other DNA sequences from this sample encode an identical CDR3 as well. The data derive from a study of CD8+ T cells in alopecia areata. Study in general: Each of the treated patients was given oral tofacitinib, 5 to 10 mg twice daily, for moderate-to-severe alopecia areata. Findings and limits, study-wide: Alphabeta T cells residing in normal skin are also sequenced in scalp samples.

The germline gives CDR1 SGHTA, CDR2 FQGNSA. Trimming removed 6 bases at V and 2 bases at J, with 5 bases between. The CDR3 extends over 11 amino acids. In each case, RNA was isolated and then reverse transcribed into cDNA as the sequencing template. The protocol was immunoSEQ multiplex PCR, while the TCRdb copy is restricted to in-frame clones and leaves out a portion. The table has 150,000 to 180,000 clones, about 50% seen once. This specimen was CD8+ T cells sorted from blood, taken at week 0. The clonotype originates from a human donor with alopecia areata. The chain joins TRBV7-2 to TRBJ2-7, with D unclear. The CDR3 here is CASSSTYEQYF. The CDR3, as DNA: TGTGCCAGCAGTTCTACCTACGAGCAGTACTTC.